This T cell receptor (beta chain) was sequenced for a study of shared clonotypes between healthy human individuals. The assay was immunoSEQ multiplex PCR, and TCRdb's table has in-frame clones only and misses some. This table has roughly 2,300,000 clones, just under 95% appearing once. This clone has only a few counts. Germline loops: CDR1 SQVTM, CDR2 ANQGSEA. Trimming left V 4 bases short and J 4 bases short, with 7 bases between. This CDR3 comprises 11 residues. V and J are TRBV29-1 and TRBJ1-1; D not certain. Sequencing was performed on naive CD4+ T cells from PBMCs. Indicated subset: CD45RA+ positively selected. The receptor was isolated from a man between 18 and 29 years old in good health. Some clones in this sample may be carry-over from other donors' samples. CDR3 loop: CSVGRPTEAFF. The CDR3 DNA reads as TGCAGCGTTGGTCGTCCCACTGAAGCTTTCTTT.